The 11 T cell receptor beta chains below all came from one sample that was sequenced in a study of T cells in Graves' hyperthyroidism and ophthalmopathy. Amplification of TCR beta CDR3 regions was performed using RNA transcripts as template. During a first-round RT-PCR of the TCR CDR3, the HTBI primer set was used. TCRdb re-analysed the multiplex PCR reads in MiXCR, keeping a single row per CDR3 protein. The table lists roughly 200,000 distinct CDR3 sequences, 15% to 20% of them singletons. The material sequenced was blood. All receptors come from a man between 40 and 49 years old with Graves' hyperthyroidism.

CDR3 sequence: CASSHTRTQYF. CDR3 nucleotides: TGTGCCAGCAGCCACACCAGGACCCAGTACTTC. V gene TRBV11-2 combines with J gene TRBJ2-5; D remains ambiguous. The CDR3 contains 11 residues. Germline lookup yields CDR1 SGHAT and CDR2 FQNNGV. Trimming shortened V by 5 bases and J by 7 bases, and 8 bases separated the two germline ends.

This clonotype was observed many times. V gene TRBV6-2 or TRBV6-3 combines with J gene TRBJ2-5, with TRBD2 matching 8 bases. J lost 5 bases, V lost 10 bases, and 12 bases had no gene match. This CDR3 contains 14 residues. Germline V gene lookup returns CDR1 MNHEY and CDR2 SVGEGT. CDR3 nucleotide sequence: TGTGCCACCCAGACCCGGACTAGCTTTGAGACCCAGTACTTC. Translating gives CATQTRTSFETQYF.

In this sample, this clonotype turned up many times. The chain couples TRBV10-1 to TRBJ2-2; 7 positions agree with TRBD1. The CDR3 spans 15 residues. The germline V gene has CDR1 WNHNN and CDR2 SYGVQD (reference sequence). With V trimmed by 5 bases and J by 2 bases, 5 bases remained unmatched. The CDR3 here is CASSTGTANTGELFF. The CDR3 DNA reads as TGCGCCAGCAGTACCGGGACAGCCAACACCGGGGAGCTGTTTTTT.

This clonotype was counted only a few times. J is TRBJ2-2 and V is TRBV20-1; 8 bases fit TRBD2. Germline-derived CDR1 and CDR2 are DFQATT and SNEGSKA (reference sequence). The CDR3 extends over 13 amino acids. J gave up 6 bases and V 3 bases, and 3 bases lay outside the gene matches. CDR3 bases: TGCAGTGCTAGGCCCGGGGGGGCCGGGGAGCTGTTTTTT. Protein product: CSARPGGAGELFF.

In the case of this clonotype: A much larger clone is a single base away; this may be a read error. Since no conserved phenylalanine or tryptophan closes the CDR3, a read error is the likely cause. CDR3 DNA sequence: TGTGCCAGCAGCACGGACGGATACAATGAGCAGTTCTCC. It is translated as CASSTDGYNEQFS. This chain links TRBV7-2 with TRBJ2-1; D is unclear. The CDR3 spans 13 residues. The germline CDR1 and CDR2 sequences are SGHTA and FQGNSA. Trimming stripped 5 bases from V and 4 bases from J, with 9 bases between.

This clonotype has ten or more counts. The chain uses TRBV6-1 and TRBJ1-5, with D perhaps TRBD1 (6 bases). CDR1 is MNHNS and CDR2 is SASEGT in the germline V gene. The CDR3 sequence is 15 residues long. With 5 bases removed from V and 1 base from J, the gap between germline ends came to 12 bases. DNA of the CDR3: TGTGCCAGCAGTTCCGGGGGCAACAGCAATCAGCCCCAGCATTTT. Translation gives CASSSGGNSNQPQHF.

This clonotype turned up a few times. V is TRBV28 and J is TRBJ2-7; perhaps TRBD2 as D (5 bases). Germline CDR1 reads MDHEN; CDR2 reads SYDVKM. V dropped 3 bases and J dropped 2 bases, with 20 bases sitting between them. The CDR3 loop spans 17 amino acids. CDR3 sequence reads: CASSFETNGEPPYEQYF. The DNA of the CDR3 is TGTGCCAGCAGTTTCGAGACTAACGGGGAACCGCCCTACGAGCAGTACTTC. Complete variable domain (other parts from reference TRBV28 and TRBJ2-7): DVKVTQSSRYLVKRTGEKVFLECVQDMDHENMFWYRQDPGLGLRLIYFSYDVKMKEKGDIPEGYSVSREKKERFSLILESASTNQTSMYLCASSFETNGEPPYEQYFGPGTRLTVT.

The rearrangement uses TRBV30 and TRBJ1-4; weak D call: TRBD1 (6 bases). This CDR3 is built from 16 residues. Trimming took 4 bases from V and 4 from J, leaving 19 bases between them. The germline CDR1 and CDR2 sequences are GTSNPN and SVGIG (reference sequence). DNA of the CDR3: TGTGCCTGGAAGTCTGTGTCGGGGGCCTTTAATGAAAAACTGTTTTTT. It encodes CAWKSVSGAFNEKLFF.

This clonotype was detected many times. The genes are TRBV30 and TRBJ2-1; possibly TRBD2 for D (5 bases). Germline CDR1 is GTSNPN and CDR2 is SVGIG (reference sequence). The CDR3 totals 15 residues. Trimming cost V 1 base and J 5 bases, with 15 bases left between them. The CDR3 region is CAWSGASWPDNEQFF. Written as DNA, the CDR3 is TGTGCCTGGAGTGGGGCTAGCTGGCCCGACAATGAGCAGTTCTTC.

V is TRBV6-1 and J is TRBJ1-2; 7 bases fit TRBD1. Germline lookup yields CDR1 MNHNS and CDR2 SASEGT. With 4 bases clipped from V and 7 bases from J, the junction kept 9 bases outside the gene matches. CDR3 length equals 14 residues. For the CDR3, the DNA is TGTGCCAGCAGTGTAGGAGGGGGCGGGCCTGGCTACACCTTC. Translating it yields CASSVGGGGPGYTF.

CDR3 sequence reads: CASSSYSGGGETQYF. CDR3 in DNA: TGTGCCAGCAGTTCATACAGCGGAGGCGGGGAGACCCAGTACTTC. The chain employs TRBV6-2 or TRBV6-3 and TRBJ2-5; the D gene is possibly TRBD2 (5 bases). The CDR3 runs 15 residues. From germline, CDR1 is MNHEY and CDR2 SVGEGT. V lost 4 bases to trimming and J lost 5 bases, with 17 bases between them.